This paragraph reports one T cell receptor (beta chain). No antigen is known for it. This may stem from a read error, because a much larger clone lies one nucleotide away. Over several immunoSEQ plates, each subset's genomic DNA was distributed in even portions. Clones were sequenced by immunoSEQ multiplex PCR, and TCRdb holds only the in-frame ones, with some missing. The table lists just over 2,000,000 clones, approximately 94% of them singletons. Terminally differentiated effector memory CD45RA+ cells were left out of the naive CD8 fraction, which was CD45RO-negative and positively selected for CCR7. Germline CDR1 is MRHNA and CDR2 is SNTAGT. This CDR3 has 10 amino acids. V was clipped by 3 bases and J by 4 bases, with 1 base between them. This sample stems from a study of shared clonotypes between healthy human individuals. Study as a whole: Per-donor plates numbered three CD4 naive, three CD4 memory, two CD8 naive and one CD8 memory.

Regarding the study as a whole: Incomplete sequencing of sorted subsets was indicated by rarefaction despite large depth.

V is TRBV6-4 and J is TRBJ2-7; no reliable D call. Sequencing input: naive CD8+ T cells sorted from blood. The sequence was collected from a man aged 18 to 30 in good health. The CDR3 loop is CASSEYEQYF. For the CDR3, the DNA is TGTGCCAGCAGTGAATACGAGCAGTACTTC.